This T cell receptor beta chain came from a study of ipilimumab plus nivolumab after autologous stem cell transplantation. Turning to the study itself: Typical patient got four to six ipilimumab doses and 7 or 8 nivolumab doses (median).

Assay used: immunoSEQ multiplex PCR; TCRdb lists only in-frame clones, some missing. The repertoire consists of about 15,000 clones, with over 60% occurring once and the leading ten covering less than 25%. Looked up from germline, CDR1 is KGHSH and CDR2 is LQKENI. CDR3 length equals 16 residues. The V end was cut by 4 bases, the J end by 3 bases, with 16 bases between. This clone was picked up one time. The sequence was obtained from a male donor with diffuse large B-cell lymphoma. Sequences were derived from PBMCs, sampled in a trial of ipilimumab plus nivolumab as post-transplant consolidation. This rearrangement joins TRBV18 to TRBJ1-3, with D possibly matching TRBD1 (5 bases). The CDR3 sequence is CASSLRSGADGNTIYF. CDR3 in DNA: TGTGCCAGCTCACTCCGATCTGGGGCGGATGGAAACACCATATATTTT.